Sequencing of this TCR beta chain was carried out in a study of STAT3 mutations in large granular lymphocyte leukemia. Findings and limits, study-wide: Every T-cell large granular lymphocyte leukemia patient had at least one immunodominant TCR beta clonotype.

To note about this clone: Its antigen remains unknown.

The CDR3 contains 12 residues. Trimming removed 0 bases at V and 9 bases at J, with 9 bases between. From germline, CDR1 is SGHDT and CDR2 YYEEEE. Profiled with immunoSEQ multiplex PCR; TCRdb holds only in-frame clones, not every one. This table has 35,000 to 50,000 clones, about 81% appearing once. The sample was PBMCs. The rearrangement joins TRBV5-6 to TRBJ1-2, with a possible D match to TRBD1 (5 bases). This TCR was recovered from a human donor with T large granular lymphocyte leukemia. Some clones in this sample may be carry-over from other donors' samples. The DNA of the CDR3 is TGTGCCAGCAGCTTGGCAGCAGGGAGCTACACCTTC. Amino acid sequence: CASSLAAGSYTF.